The following is a TCR beta chain sequence with its context. Its antigen is unidentified. This record comes from a study of T cells in Graves' hyperthyroidism and ophthalmopathy. Diagnosis relied on clinical symptoms, serum thyroxine and TRAb, thyroid ultrasound and orbital computed tomography. The CDR3 loop spans 14 amino acids. V shed 4 bases and J 7 bases; nucleotides not matched to a gene: 4. The germline CDR1 and CDR2 sequences are SEHNR and FQNEAQ (reference sequence). Whole-study findings and limits: Most clonotypes that expanded in the thyroid above 0.001 also showed up in blood. Ophthalmopathy was identified by the model a median about 6 months ahead of onset.

TCR beta CDR3 regions were amplified from RNA transcripts. The HTBI primer set served for first-round RT-PCR of the TCR CDR3. TCRdb analysed the multiplex PCR reads with MiXCR anew, one entry per CDR3 protein. The sample holds more than 500,000 distinct CDR3 sequences, about 43% seen once. Sample: peripheral blood or thyroid tissue (not recorded which). The chain is built from TRBV7-9 and TRBJ2-7; 13 bases map to TRBD2. This TCR derives from an adult woman with Graves' disease, either hyperthyroidism or ophthalmopathy (not recorded which). CDR3 sequence reads: CASSWTSGRGEQYF. For the CDR3, the DNA is TGTGCCAGCAGCTGGACTAGCGGGAGAGGTGAGCAGTACTTC.